Below are 23 T cell receptor beta chains sequenced from a single sample in a study of OX40 agonist ivuxolimab in advanced cancers. Sequencing used immunoSEQ multiplex PCR; TCRdb keeps in-frame clones, though not all of them. The sample lists about 64,000 clones, roughly 85% occurring once. The sample here was CD4+ or CD8+ T cells sorted from blood, taken in a trial of the OX40 agonist ivuxolimab. These TCRs come from an adult with an advanced solid tumor such as melanoma, head and neck, liver or kidney cancer.

The chain recombines TRBV15 with TRBJ1-4; tentatively, D is TRBD1 (5 bases). Per germline, CDR1 LNHNV and CDR2 YYDKDF (reference sequence). V lost 0 bases, J lost 8 bases, and 16 bases lay in between. This CDR3 contains 16 residues. CDR3 nucleotides: TGTGCCACCAGCAGAGATCTGGGGCGGGGGAACGAAAAACTGTTTTTT. This gives the protein CATSRDLGRGNEKLFF.

This clone has just a few counts. The chain links TRBV4-2 to TRBJ2-1, with TRBD2 identical over 7 bases. V was pared by 0 bases and J by 6 bases, with 5 bases of the junction left unmatched. Germline V gives CDR1 LGHNA, CDR2 YNFKEQ. This CDR3 is built from 15 residues. The CDR3 DNA sequence: TGTGCCAGCAGCCAAGACTGGGGGGGGACCAATGAGCAGTTCTTC. The encoded protein is CASSQDWGGTNEQFF.

The J gene is TRBJ1-4, the V gene TRBV5-1; 7 nucleotides line up with TRBD1. CDR3 size: 14 residues. V shed 5 bases, J shed 0 bases, and the junction held 1 base outside the gene matches. Germline loops: CDR1 SGHRS, CDR2 YFSETQ. The CDR3 spells CASRQGATNEKLFF. CDR3 coding DNA: TGCGCCAGCAGGCAGGGGGCAACTAATGAAAAACTGTTTTTT. The entire variable domain, with the rest obtained from reference TRBV5-1 and TRBJ1-4, is as follows: KAGVTQTPRYLIKTRGQQVTLSCSPISGHRSVSWYQQTPGQGLQFLFEYFSETQRNKGNFPGRFSGRQFSNSRSEMNVSTLELGDSALYLCASRQGATNEKLFFGSGTQLSVL.

The V gene is TRBV5-6, the J gene TRBJ2-3, with 7 bases lining up with TRBD2. Germline V gene sequence: CDR1 SGHDT, CDR2 YYEEEE. The CDR3 is 16 residues long. The V gene end was trimmed by 4 bases and the J gene end by 5 bases; junction bases not matched to a gene: 13. CDR3 protein: CASSLTKTSSQDTQYF. The CDR3 bases are TGTGCCAGCAGCCTCACGAAGACTAGCTCACAAGATACGCAGTATTTT.

The V call is TRBV7-2, the J call TRBJ1-2; D ambiguous. The germline CDR1 and CDR2 sequences are SGHTA and FQGNSA. The CDR3 sequence is 13 residues long. Trimming removed 2 bases from V and 2 bases from J, with 6 bases in between. CDR3 residues: CASSLSQNYGYTF. The CDR3 region has the DNA TGTGCCAGCAGCTTATCCCAAAACTATGGCTACACCTTC.

The chain combines TRBV10-3 with TRBJ2-1, with 8 nucleotides matching TRBD1. CDR3 length: 17 residues. Germline V gene sequence: CDR1 ENHRY, CDR2 SYGVKD. V shed 4 bases, J shed 9 bases, and the junction held 17 bases outside the gene matches. This chain's CDR3 is CAISGPPDRGGGGEQFF. The CDR3 DNA reads as TGTGCCATCAGTGGGCCACCCGACAGGGGAGGAGGGGGTGAGCAGTTCTTC.

The chain carries TRBV4-1 and TRBJ2-5; D possibly matches TRBD1 or TRBD2 (5 bases each). The CDR3 contains 16 residues. Per germline, CDR1 MGHRA and CDR2 YSYEKL. With 1 base removed from V and 3 bases from J, the gap between germline ends came to 15 bases. The CDR3, as DNA: TGCGCCAGCAGCCAAGGAGACTCTTGGGGGAAAGAGACCCAGTACTTC. The encoded protein is CASSQGDSWGKETQYF.

The rearrangement links TRBV29-1 to TRBJ2-5; weak D call: TRBD1 (5 bases). The CDR3 spans 12 residues. Trimming pared 5 bases from V and 2 bases from J, leaving 9 bases between. The germline V gene has CDR1 SQVTM and CDR2 ANQGSEA. The CDR3 is CSVRTRQETQYF. The CDR3 nucleotides are TGCAGCGTTAGGACACGTCAAGAGACCCAGTACTTC.

The gene calls are TRBV7-9 and TRBJ1-5, with D unresolved. V dropped 4 bases and J dropped 6 bases, with 16 bases sitting between them. The CDR3 contains 15 residues. Germline V gene data show CDR1 as SEHNR and CDR2 as FQNEAQ (reference sequence). The CDR3: CASSSTSAGVQPQHF. CDR3 nucleotide sequence: TGTGCCAGCAGCTCCACGAGTGCGGGAGTTCAGCCCCAGCATTTT. The full variable domain, rest sourced from reference TRBV7-9 and TRBJ1-5, is DTGVSQNPRHKITKRGQNVTFRCDPISEHNRLYWYRQTLGQGPEFLTYFQNEAQLEKSRLLSDRFSAERPKGSFSTLEIQRTEQGDSAMYLCASSSTSAGVQPQHFGDGTRLSIL.

The gene calls are TRBV7-9 and TRBJ1-1; D unclear. The CDR3 spans 14 residues. Per germline, CDR1 SEHNR and CDR2 FQNEAQ (reference sequence). V was shortened by 5 bases and J by 4 bases, with 14 bases between the two germline ends. This CDR3 is CASSRGGGSTEAFF. The CDR3 DNA is TGTGCCAGCAGCAGAGGCGGTGGGAGCACTGAAGCTTTCTTT.

The chain links TRBV14 to TRBJ1-1, with D possibly TRBD1 on 6 matching bases. The CDR3 length is 14 residues. V was cut by 1 base and J by 7 bases, with 13 bases left in between. From germline, CDR1 is SGHDN and CDR2 FVKESK. The CDR3 loop reads CASSQGGAQGEAFF. CDR3 bases: TGTGCCAGCAGCCAAGGGGGGGCGCAGGGTGAAGCTTTCTTT.

The V call is TRBV7-2, the J call TRBJ2-7; 7 bases align to TRBD1. Losses at the gene ends were 5 bases for V and 5 bases for J; bases not matched to a gene: 9. This CDR3 region has 14 residues. Germline CDR1 reads SGHTA; CDR2 reads FQGNSA. The CDR3 reads CASSRQGSLDEQYF. CDR3 in DNA: TGTGCCAGCAGCCGACAGGGTAGCCTTGACGAGCAGTACTTC.

The chain employs TRBV19 and TRBJ2-1; possible D gene TRBD2, 5 bases. Trimming pared 5 bases from V and 9 bases from J, leaving 14 bases between. The CDR3 has 13 residues. Germline values: CDR1 LNHDA, CDR2 SQIVND (reference sequence). The CDR3 loop is CASSGQRFGEQFF. DNA of the CDR3: TGTGCCAGTAGTGGCCAGCGGTTCGGTGAGCAGTTCTTC.

This sequence joins TRBV5-1 and TRBJ1-2; 10 nucleotides align to TRBD1. V dropped 0 bases and J dropped 3; count of bases not matched to a gene: 8. The CDR3 spans 17 residues. From germline, CDR1 is SGHRS and CDR2 YFSETQ. CDR3 nucleotides: TGCGCCAGCAGCTTGGATCAGACAGGGGGCGCCGACTATGGCTACACCTTC. It encodes CASSLDQTGGADYGYTF.

The chain carries TRBV4-1 and TRBJ2-7; D gene unclear. V lost 1 base to trimming and J lost 3 bases, with 19 bases between them. The CDR3 totals 17 residues. Germline V gene data show CDR1 as MGHRA and CDR2 as YSYEKL. The DNA of the CDR3 is TGCGCCAGCAGCCAAGGGAAGGTGTGGGCCCGAAGCTACGAGCAGTACTTC. This translates into CASSQGKVWARSYEQYF.

The chain recombines TRBV14 with TRBJ2-7, with TRBD2 matching 7 bases. CDR1 is SGHDN and CDR2 is FVKESK in the germline V gene. J gave up 6 bases and V 4 bases, and 6 bases lay outside the gene matches. The length of the CDR3 is 13 residues. In nucleotides, the CDR3 is TGTGCCAGCAGCCGGACTAGTAATTCCGAGCAGTACTTC. Its translation: CASSRTSNSEQYF.

The chain employs TRBV7-2 and TRBJ2-5, with 9 nucleotides matching TRBD2. The CDR3 loop spans 16 amino acids. Trimming cost V 1 base and J 5 bases; bases outside gene matches: 8. CDR1 is SGHTA and CDR2 is FQGNSA in the germline V gene. This CDR3 is CASSLGGSGSWETQYF. DNA of the CDR3: TGTGCCAGCAGCTTAGGGGGTAGCGGGAGCTGGGAGACCCAGTACTTC.

This clone was seen only once. The V call is TRBV5-6, the J call TRBJ2-7; tentatively, D is TRBD1 or TRBD2 (6 bases each). There are 15 residues in the CDR3. Germline lookup yields CDR1 SGHDT and CDR2 YYEEEE. The germline V and J ends were trimmed by 2 bases and 2 bases, with 14 bases remaining between them. Written as DNA, the CDR3 is TGTGCCAGCAGCTTCTATGGAGGGGGAGCCTACGAGCAGTACTTC. Translated: CASSFYGGGAYEQYF.

The V call is TRBV19, the J call TRBJ2-3; 8 nucleotides line up with TRBD1. From germline, CDR1 is LNHDA and CDR2 SQIVND (reference sequence). The junction had 6 bases not matched to a gene; V was cut back by 4 bases and J by 3 bases. The CDR3 contains 15 residues. The CDR3 sequence: CASSRRTGWTDTQYF. The CDR3 region has the DNA TGTGCCAGTAGTAGAAGGACAGGGTGGACAGATACGCAGTATTTT.

Regarding this clone: Mismatch with germline at one junction end may stem from a read error. This sequence joins TRBV5-6 and TRBJ1-2; D uncertain. Germline V gene sequence: CDR1 SGHDT, CDR2 YYEEEE. CDR3 size: 12 residues. CDR3 protein: CASRLGNYGYTF. CDR3 nucleotide sequence: TGTGCCAGCAGATTGGGGAACTATGGCTACACCTTC.

The J gene is TRBJ2-7, the V gene TRBV5-6; 11 bases match TRBD2. This CDR3 comprises 16 residues. Germline V gene lookup returns CDR1 SGHDT and CDR2 YYEEEE. The V and J ends lost 4 bases and 2 bases, in that order; junction bases with no gene match: 8. The CDR3 loop is CASSTYLAGGPYEQYF. The CDR3 region has the DNA TGTGCCAGCAGCACCTATTTAGCGGGAGGGCCCTACGAGCAGTACTTC.

This clone was counted a few times. The chain joins TRBV5-1 to TRBJ1-5, with no clear D. Per germline, CDR1 SGHRS and CDR2 YFSETQ. The CDR3 is 15 residues long. With 1 base removed from V and 0 bases from J, the gap between germline ends came to 8 bases. CDR3 sequence: CASSLSGNSNQPQHF. The CDR3 DNA follows: TGCGCCAGCAGCTTGAGCGGGAATAGCAATCAGCCCCAGCATTTT.

CDR3 nucleotide sequence: TGTGCCAGCACAGTACTAGGGGGGGCCAATGGCTACACCTTC. Translated: CASTVLGGANGYTF. The genes are TRBV6-5 and TRBJ1-2; the D gene is possibly TRBD1 (6 bases). The CDR3 totals 14 residues. Germline assignment: CDR1 MNHEY and CDR2 SVGAGI. V was cut by 7 bases and J by 6 bases, with 18 bases left in between.